What follows describes a single TCR beta chain. The sample is drawn from a study of T-cell memory formation after mild COVID-19. Deletions cut 5 bases from V and 5 bases from J, with 11 bases between. This CDR3 spans 13 amino acids. The germline V gene encodes CDR1 SGHTA and CDR2 FQGTGA. In TCRdb, the 5' RACE reads were re-called with MiXCR into one record per CDR3 protein. The table records 190,000 or so distinct CDR3 sequences, 8% to 11% of them present only once. The rearrangement links TRBV7-3 to TRBJ2-3; no clear D. The sequenced sample was PBMCs or a T cell subset sorted from them (not recorded which). The receptor comes from a man younger than 35 who had mild COVID-19 (a few samples of this study predate the infection). Cell type and time point are not known. The CDR3 bases are TGTGCCAGCAGCCCGCATACTCGAGATACGCAGTATTTT. It yields the protein CASSPHTRDTQYF.